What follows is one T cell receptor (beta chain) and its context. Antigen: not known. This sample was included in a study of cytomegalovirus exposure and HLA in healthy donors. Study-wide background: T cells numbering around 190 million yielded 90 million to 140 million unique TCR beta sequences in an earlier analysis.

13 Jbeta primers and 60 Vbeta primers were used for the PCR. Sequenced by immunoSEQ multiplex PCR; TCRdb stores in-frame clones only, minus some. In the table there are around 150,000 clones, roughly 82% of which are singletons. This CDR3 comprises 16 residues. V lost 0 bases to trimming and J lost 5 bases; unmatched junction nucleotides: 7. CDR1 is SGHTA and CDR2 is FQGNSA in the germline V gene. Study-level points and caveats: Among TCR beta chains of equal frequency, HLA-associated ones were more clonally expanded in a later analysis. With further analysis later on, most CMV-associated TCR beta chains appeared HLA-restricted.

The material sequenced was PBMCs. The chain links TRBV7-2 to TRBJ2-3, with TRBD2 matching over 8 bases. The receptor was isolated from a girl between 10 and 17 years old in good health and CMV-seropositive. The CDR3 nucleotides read TGTGCCAGCAGCTTAGCTTGGGGACTAGGTAAAGATACGCAGTATTTT. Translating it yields CASSLAWGLGKDTQYF.